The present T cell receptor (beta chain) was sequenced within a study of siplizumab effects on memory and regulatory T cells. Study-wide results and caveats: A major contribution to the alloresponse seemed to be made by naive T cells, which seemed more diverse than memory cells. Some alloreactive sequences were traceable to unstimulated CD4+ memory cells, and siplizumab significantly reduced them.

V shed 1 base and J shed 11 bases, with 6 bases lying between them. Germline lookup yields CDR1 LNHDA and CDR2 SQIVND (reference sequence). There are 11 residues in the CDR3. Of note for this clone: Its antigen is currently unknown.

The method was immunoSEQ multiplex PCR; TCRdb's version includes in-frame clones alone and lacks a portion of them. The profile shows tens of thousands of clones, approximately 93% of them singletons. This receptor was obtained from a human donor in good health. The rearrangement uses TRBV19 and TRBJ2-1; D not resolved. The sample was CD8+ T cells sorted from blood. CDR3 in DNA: TGTGCCAGTAGTATAGGATGGAAGCAGTTCTTC. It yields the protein CASSIGWKQFF.